The text below deals with one TCR beta chain. Germline CDR1 is MGHRA and CDR2 is YSYEKL. The CDR3 has 13 residues. V was shortened by 1 base and J by 7 bases, with 8 bases between the two germline ends. This record comes from a study of blood T cell repertoires in COVID-19. Study details: Material from acute and convalescent COVID-19 was sourced from the United States, Italy and Spain. The cDNA or gDNA used as material had been derived from T cells, B-cell-depleted T cells, or PBMCs.

The assay was immunoSEQ multiplex PCR, and TCRdb's table has in-frame clones only and misses some. The sample contains under 95,000 clones, about 90% of which appear only once. This receptor was taken from a woman aged 45-65 years in a cohort sampled during active COVID-19. The rearrangement uses TRBV4-1 and TRBJ2-4; maybe TRBD1 (5 bases). Sample: peripheral blood. The CDR3 DNA is TGCGCCAGCAGCCAAGTCCGACAGAACATTCAGTACTTC. It translates to CASSQVRQNIQYF.